The clone carrying this T cell receptor (beta chain) was observed at least ten times. The data stem from a study of early T cells in non-severe SARS-CoV-2 infection. TCRdb analysed the 5' RACE reads with MiXCR anew, one entry per CDR3 protein. The sample holds approximately 65,000 distinct CDR3 sequences, 12% seen once. This CDR3 region has 13 residues. Trimming removed 6 bases at V and 1 base at J, with 12 bases between. Germline V gives CDR1 SQVTM, CDR2 ANQGSEA. This chain uses TRBV29-1 with TRBJ1-1; TRBD1 might be the D (5 bases). The sequence was obtained from an adult who was a healthcare worker with PCR-confirmed SARS-CoV-2 infection or an uninfected control (not recorded which). What was sequenced was whole blood. The CDR3 DNA sequence: TGCAGCGTCAGAGTCGGGGGGAACACTGAAGCTTTCTTT. Its protein product is CSVRVGGNTEAFF. Full variable domain (remainder filled in from reference TRBV29-1 and TRBJ1-1): SAVISQKPSRDICQRGTSLTIQCQVDSQVTMMFWYRQQPGQSLTLIATANQGSEATYESGFVIDKFPISRPNLTFSTLTVSNMSPEDSSIYLCSVRVGGNTEAFFGQGTRLTVV.